One sample yielded the 5 T cell receptor beta chains listed below, sequenced in a study of PD-L1 blockade in urothelial cancer. Data came from immunoSEQ multiplex PCR; TCRdb stores just in-frame clones and leaves some out. Of roughly 100,000 clones in the sample, around four fifths are singletons; the top ten hold about 8.4%. Time point given: peripheral blood 6 weeks after treatment start. Here the sequenced sample was PBMCs, taken around atezolizumab (anti-PD-L1) treatment. Every receptor here comes from a man aged 70 or older with urothelial cancer.

This clone was observed once. The same CDR3 can be traced to other DNA sequences in this sample. V usage is TRBV6-1 and J usage is TRBJ1-5, with D unclear. The V end was cut by 0 bases, the J end by 1 base, with 4 bases between. The germline CDR1 and CDR2 sequences are MNHNS and SASEGT. The CDR3 covers 14 residues. CDR3 bases: TGTGCCAGCAGTGAAGCGGGCAGCAATCAGCCCCAGCATTTT. Translating gives CASSEAGSNQPQHF.

The rearrangement uses TRBV5-6 and TRBJ2-3, with 8 bases aligning to TRBD1. The V gene's germline CDR1 is SGHDT and CDR2 YYEEEE. The length of the CDR3 is 16 residues. With V trimmed by 0 bases and J by 1 base, 4 bases remained unmatched. CDR3 region: CASSLVPGQGTDTQYF. For the CDR3, the DNA is TGTGCCAGCAGCTTGGTCCCGGGACAGGGCACAGATACGCAGTATTTT.

This clone is labeled as medium-sized. This CDR3 reads CASSLSGLYNEQFF. Here the CDR3 DNA reads TGTGCCAGCAGCCTATCGGGACTCTACAATGAGCAGTTCTTC. The chain uses TRBV2 and TRBJ2-1; tentative D call: TRBD2 (6 bases). V shed 6 bases and J shed 3 bases, with 12 bases lying between them. From germline, CDR1 is SNHLY and CDR2 FYNNEI. The CDR3 contains 14 residues.

CDR3: CASSRNRGLTDTQYF. The CDR3 DNA follows: TGTGCCAGCAGCAGAAACAGGGGTTTGACAGATACGCAGTATTTT. The V and J genes are TRBV13 and TRBJ2-3; 7 bases are shared with TRBD1. There are 15 residues in the CDR3. Germline-derived CDR1 and CDR2 are PRHDT and FYEKMQ (reference sequence). J lost 3 bases, V lost 5 bases, and 8 bases had no gene match.

The chain carries TRBV9 and TRBJ2-2; TRBD2 matches 11 bases. The ends lost 0 bases at V and 6 bases at J; junction bases unmatched: 4. The CDR3 loop spans 16 amino acids. The germline V gene has CDR1 SGDLS and CDR2 YYNGEE. Here the CDR3 reads CASSVVGTSGPGELFF. The CDR3 DNA is TGTGCCAGCAGCGTAGTAGGGACTAGCGGTCCCGGGGAGCTGTTTTTT.